This is a list of T cell receptor beta chains from one sample in a study of shared clonotypes between healthy human individuals. Sequencing used immunoSEQ multiplex PCR; TCRdb keeps in-frame clones, though not all of them. Seen here are almost 750,000 clones, 55% to 80% observed once, and the top ten hold about 1.7%. Specimen: memory CD4+ T cells sorted from blood. These receptors all come from a woman in her 30s in good health. CDR3s include the opening cysteine and the closing phenylalanine or tryptophan. D genes are given only for firm matches. Size is omitted from some rows. Given values are once, few, many or a class for expanded clones.

D gene	clone size	J gene	V gene	CDR3 protein	CDR3 DNA
NA	NA	TRBJ2-3	TRBV5-4	CASKDWTDTQYF	TGTGCCAGCAAGGACTGGACAGATACGCAGTATTTT
NA	NA	TRBJ2-5	TRBV7-9	CASSLNGDLETQYF	TGTGCCAGCAGCTTAAACGGGGATCTCGAGACCCAGTACTTC
NA	few	TRBJ1-1	TRBV20-1	CSVSTVEAFF	TGCAGTGTTTCTACAGTTGAAGCTTTCTTT
NA	few	TRBJ2-5	TRBV19	CASSPQGRETQYF	TGTGCCAGTAGTCCCCAGGGGAGGGAGACCCAGTACTTC
NA	NA	TRBJ2-5	TRBV19	CASRWDGGEEETQYF	TGTGCCAGTAGATGGGACGGGGGCGAGGAAGAGACCCAGTACTTC
NA	NA	TRBJ2-7	TRBV15	CATSTPGRVRWPSEQYF	TGTGCCACCAGCACCCCTGGTCGCGTTCGGTGGCCTAGCGAGCAGTACTTC
NA	once	TRBJ2-2	TRBV2	CASLPGEVAGELFF	TGTGCCAGCCTCCCGGGAGAAGTAGCCGGGGAGCTGTTTTTT
NA	once	TRBJ1-1	TRBV7-3	CASSLTGRGNTEAFF	TGTGCCAGCAGCTTAACCGGACGGGGGAACACTGAAGCTTTCTTT
TRBD1	NA	TRBJ2-3	TRBV11-1	CASSPGTGVLTDTQYF	TGTGCCAGCAGCCCCGGGACAGGTGTACTTACAGATACGCAGTATTTT
NA	NA	TRBJ1-1	TRBV11-3	CASSLGRMNTEAFF	TGTGCCAGCAGCTTAGGCAGAATGAACACTGAAGCTTTCTTT
NA	NA	TRBJ2-1	TRBV5-1	CASRQTDYEQFF	TGCGCCAGCCGCCAGACAGACTATGAGCAGTTCTTC
TRBD2	NA	TRBJ2-3	TRBV4-2	CASSQVAGGADTQYF	TGTGCCAGCAGCCAAGTGGCGGGAGGGGCAGATACGCAGTATTTT
NA	NA	TRBJ1-4	TRBV5-1	CASSLGQYATNEKLFF	TGCGCCAGCAGCTTGGGACAGTATGCAACTAATGAAAAACTGTTTTTT
NA	NA	TRBJ2-7	TRBV2	CASNPYEQYF	TGTGCCAGCAACCCCTATGAGCAGTACTTC
NA	NA	TRBJ2-1	TRBV5-1	CASSLAGWNNEQFF	TGCGCCAGCAGCTTGGCCGGCTGGAACAATGAGCAGTTCTTC
NA	once	TRBJ1-2	TRBV27	CASSLLGAGDYGYTF	TGTGCCAGCAGCCTATTAGGGGCGGGGGACTATGGCTACACCTTC